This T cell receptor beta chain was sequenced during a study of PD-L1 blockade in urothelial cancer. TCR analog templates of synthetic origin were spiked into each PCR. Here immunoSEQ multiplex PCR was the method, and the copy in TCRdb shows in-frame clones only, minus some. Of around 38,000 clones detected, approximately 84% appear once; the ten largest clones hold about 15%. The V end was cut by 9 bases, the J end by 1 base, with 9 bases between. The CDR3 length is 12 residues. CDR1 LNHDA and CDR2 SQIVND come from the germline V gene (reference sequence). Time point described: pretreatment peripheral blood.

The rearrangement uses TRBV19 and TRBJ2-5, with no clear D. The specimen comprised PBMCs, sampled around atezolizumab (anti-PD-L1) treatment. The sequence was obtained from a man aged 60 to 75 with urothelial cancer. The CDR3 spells CASQRGQETQYF. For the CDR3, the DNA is TGTGCCAGCCAGCGCGGCCAAGAGACCCAGTACTTC. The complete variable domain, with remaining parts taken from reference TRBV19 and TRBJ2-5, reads DGGITQSPKYLFRKEGQNVTLSCEQNLNHDAMYWYRQDPGQGLRLIYYSQIVNDFQKGDIAEGYSVSREKKESFPLTVTSAQKNPTAFYLCASQRGQETQYFGPGTRLLVL.